Described below is a single T cell receptor beta chain sequence and its context. Its binding antigen is unknown. Base qualities are missing; no much larger clone stands one base away. This sample stems from a study of response to subunit inactivated influenza vaccine (dated by TCRdb to the late 2010s). Regarding the study in general: Deep quantitative profiling of the T cell receptor repertoire was used in the study to follow responses to a trivalent subunit inactivated influenza vaccine.

Points the paper makes about the study in general: The authors suggested that each seasonal influenza vaccination may recruit only a limited number of new T cells.

V lost 3 bases and J lost 3 bases; the stretch between them is 14 bases long. The CDR3 runs 15 amino acids, cysteine and phenylalanine included. Only the CDR3 portion is preserved as DNA: 45 bases, with reading frame beginning at the first base. Libraries were constructed by RT-PCR. Sequencing was carried out with an Illumina HiSeq 2500. In TCRdb, the public reads were trimmed at Q25 with fastp and aligned with MiXCR, with productive beta chains retained. Duplicate CDR3 protein sequences are folded into a single record with the most common DNA and genes. The sample records 590,000 or so distinct CDR3 sequences, 14% of which are singletons. The ten most abundant clones make up roughly 7.2% of the sample.

Material: PBMCs from blood, obtained less than 15 days before vaccination. The sequence joins TRBV12-3 or TRBV12-4 to TRBJ2-5; no confident D gene assignment can be made. This receptor was identified in a man over 45 who received an inactivated influenza vaccine. Donor details come from another sample of the same person, matched by shared clones. Here the CDR3 is given as CASSFFYGVEETQYF. The nucleotide sequence reads TGTGCCAGCAGTTTTTTTTACGGAGTCGAAGAGACCCAGTACTTC.